The rows below give T cell receptor beta chains drawn from one sample of a study of OX40 agonist ivuxolimab in advanced cancers. Only in-frame clones appear in the TCRdb table, and some are missing; sequencing was by immunoSEQ multiplex PCR. The data hold under 85,000 clones, with roughly 90% observed a single time. Here the sequenced sample was CD4+ or CD8+ T cells sorted from blood, taken in a trial of the OX40 agonist ivuxolimab. These receptor sequences come from an adult with an advanced solid tumor such as melanoma, head and neck, liver or kidney cancer. Each CDR3 is given with its conserved first and last residue. The D gene is left open where the match is weak. Where a row states a size, it is once, few, many or the class of an expanded clone; other rows omit it.

NA,TRBV28,TRBJ2-1,NA,CASSLTWSGVDEQFF,TGTGCCAGCAGTTTAACTTGGTCAGGGGTCGATGAGCAGTTCTTC
TRBD1,TRBV6-5,TRBJ2-7,NA,CASSYNTGARTYEQYF,TGTGCCAGCAGTTACAACACAGGGGCTCGAACCTACGAGCAGTACTTC
NA,TRBV5-1,TRBJ2-3,NA,CASSWTSTDTQYF,TGCGCCAGCAGCTGGACTAGCACAGATACGCAGTATTTT
TRBD1,TRBV2,TRBJ2-7,once,CASRPGQGKKYEQYF,TGTGCCAGCAGGCCGGGACAGGGGAAGAAGTACGAGCAGTACTTC
TRBD1,TRBV28,TRBJ1-6,NA,CASSFGDRDFHF,TGTGCCAGCAGCTTCGGGGACAGGGATTTCCACTTT
NA,TRBV6-4,TRBJ1-5,NA,CASSVEQGNQPQHF,TGTGCCAGCAGTGTAGAACAAGGCAATCAGCCCCAGCATTTT
TRBD1,TRBV18,TRBJ2-3,NA,CASSTGGPDTQYF,TGTGCCAGCTCGACAGGGGGACCAGATACGCAGTATTTT
NA,TRBV19,TRBJ1-1,NA,CASSIRGPNTEAFF,TGTGCCAGTAGTATTAGGGGACCCAACACTGAAGCTTTCTTT
NA,TRBV4-3,TRBJ2-6,NA,CASSPDRQGSLVLTF,TGCGCCAGCAGCCCCGATCGGCAGGGATCCTTAGTCCTGACTTTC
TRBD2,TRBV19,TRBJ2-1,NA,CASRVKIAGVAYNEQFF,TGTGCCAGTAGGGTAAAAATAGCGGGAGTTGCCTACAATGAGCAGTTCTTC
TRBD1,TRBV2,TRBJ1-5,NA,CASRESTGGYQPQHF,TGTGCCAGCAGAGAGAGTACAGGGGGCTATCAGCCCCAGCATTTT
NA,TRBV29-1,TRBJ2-3,NA,CSVDEGGTDTQYF,TGCAGCGTTGACGAGGGTGGCACAGATACGCAGTATTTT
TRBD1,TRBV19,TRBJ2-6,NA,CASSSRGRYGANVLTF,TGTGCCAGTAGTAGTAGGGGGCGGTATGGGGCCAACGTCCTGACTTTC
NA,TRBV19,TRBJ2-1,once,CASSMTSTSYNEQFF,TGTGCCAGTAGTATGACCTCCACGTCCTACAATGAGCAGTTCTTC
NA,TRBV6-1,TRBJ1-5,NA,CASSSGEGQPQHF,TGTGCCAGCAGTTCAGGGGAAGGACAGCCCCAGCATTTT
NA,TRBV6-5,TRBJ1-4,few,CASSYSGGRYEKLFF,TGTGCCAGCAGTTACTCCGGGGGGCGGTATGAAAAACTGTTTTTT
NA,TRBV18,TRBJ1-1,NA,CASSPSRAGAGVTEAFF,TGTGCCAGCTCACCGTCCAGGGCAGGGGCTGGGGTTACTGAAGCTTTCTTT
TRBD1,TRBV5-8,TRBJ2-6,NA,CASSHGTGFSGANVLTF,TGTGCCAGCAGCCATGGGACAGGATTCTCTGGGGCCAACGTCCTGACTTTC
NA,TRBV28,TRBJ2-7,NA,CASSFPGAFSAEQYF,TGTGCCAGCAGTTTTCCCGGTGCTTTTTCCGCCGAGCAGTACTTC
TRBD1,TRBV6-6,TRBJ1-5,NA,CASSPPGTGPWGAQHF,TGTGCCAGCAGCCCACCTGGGACAGGCCCGTGGGGGGCCCAGCATTTT
NA,TRBV27,TRBJ2-4,NA,CASSLLGARENIQYF,TGTGCCAGCAGTTTATTGGGGGCCAGAGAGAACATTCAGTACTTC
NA,TRBV27,TRBJ2-2,NA,CASSSAGPRELFF,TGTGCCAGCAGTTCCGCAGGGCCCCGGGAGCTGTTTTTT
TRBD1,TRBV6-5,TRBJ1-5,NA,CASRMGQYSDQPQHF,TGTGCCAGCAGGATGGGACAGTATAGCGATCAGCCCCAGCATTTT
NA,TRBV28,TRBJ1-1,few,CASTLNTEAFF,TGTGCCAGCACCCTGAACACTGAAGCTTTCTTT
TRBD1,TRBV6-9,TRBJ2-7,NA,CASSFPDRVRYEQYF,TGTGCCAGCAGTTTCCCGGACAGGGTGAGGTACGAGCAGTACTTC
TRBD2,TRBV7-9,TRBJ2-5,NA,CASSLRGVEETQYF,TGTGCCAGCAGCTTGCGGGGGGTAGAAGAGACCCAGTACTTC
TRBD2,TRBV27,TRBJ2-1,NA,CASSLFLAGASEQFF,TGTGCCAGCAGTTTATTCTTAGCGGGGGCCTCTGAGCAGTTCTTC
TRBD1,TRBV2,TRBJ1-5,NA,CASRESTGDQPQHF,TGTGCCAGCAGGGAATCTACAGGGGATCAGCCCCAGCATTTT
TRBD1,TRBV9,TRBJ2-2,NA,CASSVAGQGYTGELFF,TGTGCCAGCAGCGTAGCGGGACAGGGTTACACCGGGGAGCTGTTTTTT
NA,TRBV7-9,TRBJ1-1,NA,CASSLPGPSNTEAFF,TGTGCCAGCAGCTTACCCGGGCCATCGAACACTGAAGCTTTCTTT
TRBD1,TRBV15,TRBJ2-7,NA,CATSRDQQGYEQYF,TGTGCCACCAGCAGAGATCAACAGGGGTACGAGCAGTACTTC
NA,TRBV5-1,TRBJ2-7,NA,CASRRAGQTNYEQYF,TGCGCCAGCAGACGGGCGGGCCAGACAAACTACGAGCAGTACTTC
NA,TRBV19,TRBJ2-2,NA,CASSIPGTGNTGELFF,TGTGCCAGTAGTATTCCGGGGACTGGGAACACCGGGGAGCTGTTTTTT
TRBD2,TRBV11-3,TRBJ2-5,NA,CASSPGLAGAVQETQYF,TGTGCCAGCAGCCCGGGACTAGCGGGGGCGGTACAAGAGACCCAGTACTTC
NA,TRBV6-5,TRBJ1-2,NA,CASSPQGPLGYTF,TGTGCCAGCAGTCCTCAAGGGCCATTGGGCTACACCTTC
NA,TRBV7-3,TRBJ1-1,NA,CASSGQGGTEAFF,TGTGCCAGCAGCGGTCAGGGAGGAACTGAAGCTTTCTTT
NA,TRBV6-5,TRBJ2-2,NA,CASSLAGSVTGELFF,TGTGCCAGCAGCCTAGCCGGGAGCGTGACCGGGGAGCTGTTTTTT
NA,TRBV6-5,TRBJ2-7,NA,CASRGVVGSYEQYF,TGTGCCAGCAGAGGGGTAGTAGGTTCCTACGAGCAGTACTTC
NA,TRBV7-3,TRBJ2-1,NA,CASSFRDPLADEQFF,TGTGCCAGCAGCTTCCGGGACCCCCTTGCAGATGAGCAGTTCTTC
TRBD2,TRBV6-5,TRBJ2-1,NA,CASSPGTSAAPAQFF,TGTGCCAGCAGCCCCGGGACTAGCGCCGCTCCGGCGCAGTTCTTC